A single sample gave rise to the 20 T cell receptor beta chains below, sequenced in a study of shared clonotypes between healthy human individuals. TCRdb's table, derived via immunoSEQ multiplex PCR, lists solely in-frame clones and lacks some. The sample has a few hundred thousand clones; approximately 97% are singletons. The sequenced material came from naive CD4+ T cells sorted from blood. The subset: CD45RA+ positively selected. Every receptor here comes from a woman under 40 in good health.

CDR3 nucleotides: TGTGCCAGCAGTGCCTCCCTGGGGACGGACTCTGGAAACACCATATATTTT. Amino acids: CASSASLGTDSGNTIYF. The chain has TRBV28 and TRBJ1-3; weak D call: TRBD1 (5 bases). Per the germline V gene, CDR1 is MDHEN and CDR2 is SYDVKM. The CDR3 is made up of 17 amino acids. The germline V and J ends were trimmed by 5 bases and 0 bases, with 17 bases remaining between them.

The CDR3 loop is CASSQPTRDSGPYEQYF. In nucleotides, the CDR3 is TGTGCCAGCAGCCAACCCACCCGGGACAGCGGACCTTACGAGCAGTACTTC. This chain connects TRBV28 to TRBJ2-7; 7 bases fit TRBD1. CDR1 is MDHEN, CDR2 SYDVKM, per germline. This CDR3 is built from 17 residues. J was trimmed by 4 bases and V by 6 bases; bases with no gene match: 18.

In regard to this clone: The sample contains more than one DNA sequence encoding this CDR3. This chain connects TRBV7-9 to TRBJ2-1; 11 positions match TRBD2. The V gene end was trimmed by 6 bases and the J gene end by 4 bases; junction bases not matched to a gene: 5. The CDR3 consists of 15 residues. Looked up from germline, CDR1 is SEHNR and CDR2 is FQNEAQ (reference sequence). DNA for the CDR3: TGTGCCAGCAGTCCCGGGACTAGCGGATACAATGAGCAGTTCTTC. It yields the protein CASSPGTSGYNEQFF.

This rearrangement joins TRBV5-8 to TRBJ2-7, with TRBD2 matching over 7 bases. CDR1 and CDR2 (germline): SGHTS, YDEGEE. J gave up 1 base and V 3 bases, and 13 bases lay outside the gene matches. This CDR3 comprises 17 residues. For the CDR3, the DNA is TGTGCCAGCAGCTGGAGGGGCCGTGGGGGGGAATCCTACGAGCAGTACTTC. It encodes CASSWRGRGGESYEQYF.

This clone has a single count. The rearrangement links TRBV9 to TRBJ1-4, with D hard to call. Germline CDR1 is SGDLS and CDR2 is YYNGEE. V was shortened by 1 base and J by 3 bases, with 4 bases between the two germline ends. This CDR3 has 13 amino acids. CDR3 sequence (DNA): TGTGCCAGCAGCGTACTGCCTAATGAAAAACTGTTTTTT. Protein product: CASSVLPNEKLFF.

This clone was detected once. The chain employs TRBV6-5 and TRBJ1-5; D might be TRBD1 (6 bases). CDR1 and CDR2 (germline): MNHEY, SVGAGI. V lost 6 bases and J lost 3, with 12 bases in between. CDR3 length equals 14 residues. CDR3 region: CASSKTGYNQPQHF. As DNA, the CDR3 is TGTGCCAGCAGCAAAACAGGGTACAATCAGCCCCAGCATTTT.

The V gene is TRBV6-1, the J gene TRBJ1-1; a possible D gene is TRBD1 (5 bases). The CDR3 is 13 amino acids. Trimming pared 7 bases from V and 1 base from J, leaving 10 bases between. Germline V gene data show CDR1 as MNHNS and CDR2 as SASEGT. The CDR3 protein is CASTPTANTEAFF. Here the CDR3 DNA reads TGTGCCAGCACCCCGACAGCGAACACTGAAGCTTTCTTT.

This CDR3 is CAISEGEVDTQYF. The CDR3 DNA follows: TGTGCCATCAGTGAAGGAGAGGTGGATACGCAGTATTTT. The J gene is TRBJ2-3, the V gene TRBV10-3, with D unclear. This CDR3 has 13 residues. Germline CDR1 ENHRY, CDR2 SYGVKD. Deletions cut 3 bases from V and 6 bases from J, with 10 bases between.

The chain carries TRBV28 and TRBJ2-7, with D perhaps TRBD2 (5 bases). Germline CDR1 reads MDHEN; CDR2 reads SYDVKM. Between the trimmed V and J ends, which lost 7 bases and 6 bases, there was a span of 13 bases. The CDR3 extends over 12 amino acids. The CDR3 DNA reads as TGTGCCAGCACCAAACTTGGACTCGAGCAGTACTTC. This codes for CASTKLGLEQYF.

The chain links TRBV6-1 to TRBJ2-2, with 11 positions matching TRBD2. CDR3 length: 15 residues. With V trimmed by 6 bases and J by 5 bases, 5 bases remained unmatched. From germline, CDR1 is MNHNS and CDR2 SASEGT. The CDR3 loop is CASRVAGGGTGELFF. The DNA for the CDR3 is TGTGCCAGCAGAGTAGCGGGAGGGGGAACCGGGGAGCTGTTTTTT.

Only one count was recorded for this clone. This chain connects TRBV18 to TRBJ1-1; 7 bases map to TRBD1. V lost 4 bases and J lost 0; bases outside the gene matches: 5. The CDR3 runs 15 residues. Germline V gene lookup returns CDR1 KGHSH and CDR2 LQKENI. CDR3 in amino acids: CASSQGTALNTEAFF. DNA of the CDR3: TGTGCCAGCTCACAGGGGACAGCTCTGAACACTGAAGCTTTCTTT.

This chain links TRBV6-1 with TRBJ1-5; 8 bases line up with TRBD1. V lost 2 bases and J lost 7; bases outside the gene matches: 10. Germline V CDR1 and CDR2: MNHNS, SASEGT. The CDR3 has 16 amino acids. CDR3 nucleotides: TGTGCCAGCAGTGAACTGGACAGGGTGCGATCCCAGCCCCAGCATTTT. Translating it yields CASSELDRVRSQPQHF.

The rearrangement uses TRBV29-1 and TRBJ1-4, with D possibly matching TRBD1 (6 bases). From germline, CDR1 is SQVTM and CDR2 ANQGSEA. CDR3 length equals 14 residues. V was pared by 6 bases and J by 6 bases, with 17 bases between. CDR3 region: CSVSRQASDEKLFF. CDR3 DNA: TGCAGCGTGAGTAGACAGGCGTCTGATGAAAAACTGTTTTTT.

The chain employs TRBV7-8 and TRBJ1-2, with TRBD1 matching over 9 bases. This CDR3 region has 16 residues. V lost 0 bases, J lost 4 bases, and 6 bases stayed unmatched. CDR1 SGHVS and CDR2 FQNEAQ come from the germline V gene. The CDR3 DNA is TGTGCCAGCAGCTTAGCGTTTTCGGGACAGGGCTATGGCTACACCTTC. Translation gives CASSLAFSGQGYGYTF.

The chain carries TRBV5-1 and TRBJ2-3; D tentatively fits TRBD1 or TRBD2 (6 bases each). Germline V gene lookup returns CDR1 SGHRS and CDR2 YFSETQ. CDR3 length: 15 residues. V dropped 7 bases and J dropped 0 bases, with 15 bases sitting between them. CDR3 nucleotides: TGCGCCAGCTCTTGGAGGGGGGACAGCACAGATACGCAGTATTTT. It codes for CASSWRGDSTDTQYF.

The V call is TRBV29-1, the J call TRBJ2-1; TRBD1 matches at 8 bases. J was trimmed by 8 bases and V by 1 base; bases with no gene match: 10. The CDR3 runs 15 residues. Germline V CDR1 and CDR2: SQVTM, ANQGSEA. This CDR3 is CSVEGGGQGWHEQFF. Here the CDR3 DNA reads TGCAGCGTTGAAGGGGGCGGACAGGGTTGGCATGAGCAGTTCTTC.

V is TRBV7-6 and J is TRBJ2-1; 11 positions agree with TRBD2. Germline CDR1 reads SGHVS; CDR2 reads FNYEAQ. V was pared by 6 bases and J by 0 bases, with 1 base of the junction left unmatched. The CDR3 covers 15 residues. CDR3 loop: CASSTSGSSYNEQFF. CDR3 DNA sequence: TGTGCCAGCAGTACTAGCGGGAGCTCCTACAATGAGCAGTTCTTC.

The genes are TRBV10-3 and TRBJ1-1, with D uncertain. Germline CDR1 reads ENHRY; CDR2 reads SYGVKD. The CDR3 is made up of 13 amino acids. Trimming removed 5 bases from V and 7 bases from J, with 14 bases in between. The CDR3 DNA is TGTGCCATCAGTCGAGGGAATGGTAATGAAGCTTTCTTT. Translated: CAISRGNGNEAFF.

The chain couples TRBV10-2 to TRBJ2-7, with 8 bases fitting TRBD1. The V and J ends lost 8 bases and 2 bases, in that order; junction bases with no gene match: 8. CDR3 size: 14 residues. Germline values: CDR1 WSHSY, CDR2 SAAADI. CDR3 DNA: TGCGCCAGCTCCGACAGGGGTTGGCCCTACGAGCAGTACTTC. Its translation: CASSDRGWPYEQYF.

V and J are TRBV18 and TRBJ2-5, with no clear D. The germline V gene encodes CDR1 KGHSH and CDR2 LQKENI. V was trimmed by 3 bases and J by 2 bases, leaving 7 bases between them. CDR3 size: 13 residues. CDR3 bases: TGTGCCAGCTCACCCACTGGTCAAGAGACCCAGTACTTC. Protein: CASSPTGQETQYF.